These T cell receptor beta chains were read from a single sample in a study of human T cells and chemical hapten exposure. MiXCR, run by TCRdb on the RACE reads, gives a single entry per CDR3 protein. The sample includes more than 300,000 distinct CDR3 sequences, approximately 5.1% of them seen just once. The sequencing here drew on whole blood, taken in connection with sensitization to the hapten diphenylcyclopropenone (DPC). Source of these receptors: a woman in her fifties or sixties with alopecia areata. Some clones in this sample may be carry-over from other donors' samples. CDR3s include the opening cysteine and the closing phenylalanine or tryptophan. A D gene is named only where the DNA matches it firmly. Clone size appears in some rows only: once, few, many, or a class for an expanded clone.

D	size	J	V	CDR3	DNA
TRBD1	few	TRBJ1-4	TRBV20-1	CSAKTGINEKLFF	TGCAGTGCTAAGACAGGGATTAATGAAAAACTGTTTTTT
-	few	TRBJ1-5	TRBV4-2	CASSQEGYSNQPQHF	TGTGCCAGCAGCCAGGAGGGTTATAGCAATCAGCCCCAGCATTTT
-	few	TRBJ2-2	TRBV30	CAWSVLIAGELFF	TGTGCCTGGAGTGTACTGATTGCCGGGGAGCTGTTTTTT
-	many	TRBJ2-3	TRBV30	CAWLSGADTQYF	TGTGCCTGGCTTAGCGGCGCGGATACGCAGTATTTT
-	-	TRBJ2-3	TRBV6-5	CATTGDTQYF	TGTGCCACCACGGGGGATACGCAGTATTTT
TRBD1	many	TRBJ1-1	TRBV29-1	CSARTGGARTEAFF	TGCAGCGCCAGGACAGGGGGCGCCCGGACTGAAGCTTTCTTT
TRBD2	many	TRBJ2-3	TRBV20-1	CSATGLAGVVGDTQYF	TGCAGTGCGACCGGACTAGCGGGAGTAGTTGGAGATACGCAGTATTTT
-	many	TRBJ2-1	TRBV7-3	CASSLSGDEQFF	TGTGCCAGCAGCTTAAGTGGAGATGAGCAGTTCTTC
-	many	TRBJ1-1	TRBV9	CASSVEGGRTEAFF	TGTGCCAGCAGCGTAGAAGGAGGGAGGACTGAAGCTTTCTTT
-	many	TRBJ1-2	TRBV29-1	CSVEEVLTLNYGYTF	TGCAGCGTTGAAGAGGTCCTCACATTAAACTATGGCTACACCTTC
TRBD2	many	TRBJ2-5	TRBV29-1	CSVGTTEETQYF	TGCAGCGTGGGGACTACCGAAGAGACCCAGTACTTC
-	many	TRBJ2-3	TRBV20-1	CSARDIAVGTDTQYF	TGCAGTGCTAGAGATATCGCAGTAGGCACAGATACGCAGTATTTT
TRBD1	few	TRBJ1-5	TRBV7-3	CASSRRRDRVADQPQHF	TGTGCCAGCAGCCGTAGGCGGGACAGGGTTGCGGATCAGCCCCAGCATTTT
TRBD2	few	TRBJ2-1	TRBV11-3	CASSEGGLNEQFF	TGTGCCAGCAGCGAGGGAGGGTTGAATGAGCAGTTCTTC
TRBD2	many	TRBJ2-4	TRBV27	CAGEVGIAGGLAKNIQYF	TGTGCCGGAGAGGTCGGGATAGCGGGGGGGTTAGCCAAAAACATTCAGTACTTC
TRBD1	-	TRBJ2-1	TRBV12-3/TRBV12-4	CASGQGAGEQFF	TGTGCCAGCGGGCAGGGGGCAGGCGAGCAGTTCTTC
TRBD1	many	TRBJ2-7	TRBV5-1	CASSSRTGGYEQYF	TGCGCCAGCAGTTCCAGGACAGGGGGCTACGAGCAGTACTTC
TRBD2	-	TRBJ2-1	TRBV10-3	CAISRLAGDNEQFF	TGTGCCATCAGCCGACTAGCGGGGGACAATGAGCAGTTCTTC
-	few	TRBJ1-6	TRBV6-1	CASSRDRRPGSYNSPLHF	TGTGCCAGCAGCCGTGACAGACGACCTGGGTCCTATAATTCACCCCTCCACTTT
-	many	TRBJ2-1	TRBV3-1	CASSQDGAGSDEQFF	TGTGCCAGCAGCCAAGATGGGGCAGGGTCAGATGAGCAGTTCTTC
-	many	TRBJ1-6	TRBV5-6	CASSLAHNNSPLHF	TGTGCCAGCAGCTTGGCGCATAATAATTCACCCCTCCACTTT
-	few	TRBJ2-7	TRBV7-9	CASSPAVGRYEQYF	TGTGCCAGCAGCCCCGCGGTAGGACGGTACGAGCAGTACTTC
-	-	TRBJ1-6	TRBV6-5	CASSYDGGNSPLHF	TGTGCCAGCAGTTACGATGGGGGTAATTCACCCCTCCACTTT
TRBD1	many	TRBJ2-1	TRBV15	CATTFLGRGPNNEQFF	TGTGCCACCACCTTCTTGGGCAGGGGGCCCAACAATGAGCAGTTCTTC
-	few	TRBJ1-3	TRBV9	CASSVAGNMDTIYF	TGTGCCAGCAGCGTTGCAGGGAATATGGACACCATATATTTT
TRBD1	-	TRBJ2-5	TRBV6-5	CASSYSGQGRETQYF	TGTGCCAGCAGTTACTCTGGACAGGGAAGAGAGACCCAGTACTTC
-	few	TRBJ2-4	TRBV4-2	CASSQEGPPHHF	TGTGCCAGCAGCCAAGAAGGACCGCCCCACCACTTC
TRBD2	many	TRBJ2-7	TRBV9	CASSAGLAGTYEQYF	TGTGCCAGCAGCGCGGGACTAGCGGGGACCTACGAGCAGTACTTC
-	many	TRBJ1-6	TRBV27	CASSLSRGFYNSPLHF	TGTGCCAGCAGTTTATCCAGGGGCTTCTATAATTCACCCCTCCACTTT
TRBD2	-	TRBJ2-7	TRBV27	CASSWSGGTYEQYF	TGTGCCAGCAGTTGGTCGGGAGGCACCTACGAGCAGTACTTC
-	many	TRBJ2-7	TRBV27	CASSRTGPTEQYF	TGTGCCAGCAGTCGGACGGGTCCTACGGAGCAGTACTTC
-	-	TRBJ1-5	TRBV15	CATSSGGGSQPQHF	TGTGCCACCAGCAGCGGGGGAGGCAGCCAGCCCCAGCATTTT
TRBD2	many	TRBJ2-2	TRBV6-2/TRBV6-3	CASSYPGRAGGELFF	TGTGCCAGCAGTTACCCCGGGAGGGCCGGCGGGGAGCTGTTTTTT
-	many	TRBJ1-2	TRBV29-1	CSVETGLSSYGYTF	TGCAGCGTTGAGACCGGGCTGTCGAGCTATGGCTACACCTTC
TRBD1	many	TRBJ1-1	TRBV12-3/TRBV12-4	CASRYEGARLTEAFF	TGTGCCAGCAGATACGAGGGGGCGCGACTTACTGAAGCTTTCTTT
-	many	TRBJ2-3	TRBV30	CAWSEAGTDTQYF	TGTGCCTGGAGTGAGGCGGGGACAGATACGCAGTATTTT
TRBD2	few	TRBJ2-5	TRBV20-1	CSARDDRGTSGILGETQYF	TGCAGTGCTAGAGATGATAGGGGGACTAGCGGGATTCTGGGAGAGACCCAGTACTTC
-	few	TRBJ1-1	TRBV10-2	CASKGQPNTEAFF	TGCGCCAGCAAGGGACAACCGAACACTGAAGCTTTCTTT
-	-	TRBJ1-4	TRBV6-6	CASSYFTVEKLFF	TGTGCCAGCAGTTATTTTACAGTAGAAAAACTGTTTTTT
-	-	TRBJ2-2	TRBV6-2/TRBV6-3	CASTHAGELFF	TGTGCCAGCACACATGCCGGGGAGCTGTTTTTT
TRBD1	-	TRBJ2-6	TRBV28	CASSSITGTASGANVLTF	TGTGCCAGCAGTTCGATCACTGGGACAGCCTCTGGGGCCAACGTCCTGACTTTC
TRBD2	many	TRBJ2-5	TRBV6-5	CASSTSGGLQETQYF	TGTGCCAGTTCTACTAGCGGGGGCCTCCAAGAGACCCAGTACTTC
-	many	TRBJ1-4	TRBV15	CATSRSVGTEKLFF	TGTGCCACCAGCAGGTCCGTGGGTACTGAAAAACTGTTTTTT
TRBD2	many	TRBJ2-1	TRBV30	CAWSAPLAGGPYNEQFF	TGTGCCTGGAGCGCCCCACTAGCGGGAGGGCCCTACAATGAGCAGTTCTTC
-	many	TRBJ1-2	TRBV15	CATSRGDGGGKANYGYTF	TGTGCCACCAGCAGAGGTGACGGAGGGGGGAAGGCTAACTATGGCTACACCTTC
-	many	TRBJ2-4	TRBV2	CASSEVGGVDIQYF	TGTGCCAGCAGTGAGGTGGGCGGGGTGGACATTCAGTACTTC
-	many	TRBJ1-5	TRBV2	CASSEAKSKGLQPQHF	TGTGCCAGCAGTGAAGCTAAGAGTAAGGGACTACAGCCCCAGCATTTT
-	once	TRBJ2-7	TRBV12-3/TRBV12-4	CASSFSADSEQYF	TGTGCCAGCAGTTTTTCGGCCGACTCCGAGCAGTACTTC
-	many	TRBJ2-1	TRBV20-1	CSAKELLLSEQFF	TGCAGTGCTAAGGAACTGCTCCTTTCTGAGCAGTTCTTC
TRBD2	many	TRBJ2-1	TRBV2	CASSRPSGSSYNEQFF	TGTGCCAGCAGTAGGCCTAGCGGGAGCTCCTACAATGAGCAGTTCTTC
-	many	TRBJ1-1	TRBV6-1	CATEQGGFTEAFF	TGTGCCACCGAACAGGGAGGATTTACTGAAGCTTTCTTT
-	-	TRBJ1-2	TRBV24-1	CATSDLWQSYGYTF	TGTGCCACCAGTGATTTGTGGCAGAGCTATGGCTACACCTTC
TRBD1	many	TRBJ2-7	TRBV15	CATSSVQGGKDEQYF	TGTGCCACCAGCAGTGTACAGGGGGGTAAGGACGAGCAGTACTTC
-	-	TRBJ1-2	TRBV6-2/TRBV6-3	CASRWTANYGYTF	TGTGCCAGCAGATGGACAGCTAACTATGGCTACACCTTC
TRBD1	-	TRBJ1-6	TRBV7-6	CASSLEDRNNSPLHF	TGTGCCAGCAGCTTGGAGGACAGGAATAATTCACCCCTCCACTTT
-	-	TRBJ2-5	TRBV5-4	CASSLVEQETQYF	TGTGCCAGCAGCTTGGTAGAACAAGAGACCCAGTACTTC
-	-	TRBJ2-3	TRBV7-9	CASSLPTDSAAQYF	TGTGCCAGCAGCCTACCCACGGACAGTGCGGCGCAGTATTTT
TRBD1	few	TRBJ1-5	TRBV28	CASSFRTGAQPQHF	TGTGCCAGCAGTTTCCGGACAGGCGCTCAGCCCCAGCATTTT
-	many	TRBJ1-5	TRBV4-2	CASSQGRQDQPQHF	TGTGCCAGCAGCCAAGGTCGGCAGGATCAGCCCCAGCATTTT
-	-	TRBJ2-7	TRBV7-8	CASSLSGTYYEQYF	TGTGCCAGCAGCTTATCCGGGACATACTACGAGCAGTACTTC